The 30 T cell receptor beta chains below were found in one sample sequenced in a study of blood T cell repertoires in COVID-19. The method was immunoSEQ multiplex PCR; TCRdb's version includes in-frame clones alone and lacks a portion of them. Of roughly 69,000 clones in the sample, more than 80% were seen once. Sequenced material: peripheral blood. The source of these receptors is a man aged 45-60 years with COVID-19, enrolled during active disease.

This clone came up a few times. The gene calls are TRBV18 and TRBJ1-1; D is perhaps TRBD1 (5 bases). V lost 3 bases and J lost 1, with 9 bases in between. The CDR3 has 14 amino acids. Per the germline V gene, CDR1 is KGHSH and CDR2 is LQKENI. Here the CDR3 DNA reads TGTGCCAGCTCACCGACAGAGCCGAACACTGAAGCTTTCTTT. It yields the protein CASSPTEPNTEAFF.

This chain connects TRBV29-1 to TRBJ2-7; TRBD2 aligns across 7 bases. The CDR3 has 13 residues. Germline CDR1 reads SQVTM; CDR2 reads ANQGSEA. CDR3 sequence reads: CTAFVGEGGEQYF. CDR3 nucleotides: TGCACGGCCTTTGTGGGGGAGGGAGGCGAGCAGTACTTC.

The V and J genes are TRBV6-5 and TRBJ2-1; D might be TRBD2 (6 bases). The V and J ends lost 5 bases and 6 bases respectively, with 14 bases between them. CDR1 MNHEY and CDR2 SVGAGI come from the germline V gene. The CDR3 loop spans 14 amino acids. The chain's CDR3 is CASSPPSGVNEQFF. The CDR3 DNA is TGTGCCAGCAGTCCGCCCTCGGGGGTCAATGAGCAGTTCTTC.

Ten or more counts support this clone. This rearrangement joins TRBV11-2 to TRBJ1-1; unclear D gene. V shed 0 bases and J shed 1 base, with 12 bases lying between them. The germline V gene encodes CDR1 SGHAT and CDR2 FQNNGV. This CDR3 contains 16 residues. This CDR3 reads CASSLEFRVKNTEAFF. In nucleotides, the CDR3 is TGTGCCAGCAGCTTAGAGTTCCGAGTGAAGAACACTGAAGCTTTCTTT.

J is TRBJ2-1 and V is TRBV5-1; 15 bases agree with TRBD2. With V trimmed by 3 bases and J by 7 bases, 5 bases remained unmatched. Per the germline V gene, CDR1 is SGHRS and CDR2 is YFSETQ. The CDR3 is 16 residues long. The CDR3 is CASSSGLAGGSNEQFF. Here the CDR3 DNA reads TGCGCCAGCAGCTCCGGACTAGCGGGGGGGTCTAATGAGCAGTTCTTC.

V usage is TRBV7-9 and J usage is TRBJ1-5; D not resolved. CDR3 size: 12 residues. Germline values: CDR1 SEHNR, CDR2 FQNEAQ (reference sequence). The V gene lost 4 bases and the J gene lost 8 bases, with 9 bases spanning the gap. The CDR3 DNA reads TGTGCCAGCAGCTCCCTCGGGGAGCCCCAGCATTTT. Translating it yields CASSSLGEPQHF.

CDR3 coding DNA: TGTGCCAGCAGCCCTAGACAGCTGACTAATGAAAAACTGTTTTTT. This encodes CASSPRQLTNEKLFF. The gene calls are TRBV7-8 and TRBJ1-4, with D maybe TRBD1 (5 bases). Trimming removed 5 bases from V and 2 bases from J, with 12 bases in between. From germline, CDR1 is SGHVS and CDR2 FQNEAQ. The CDR3 contains 15 residues.

The V gene is TRBV19, the J gene TRBJ1-2; maybe TRBD1 (5 bases). The CDR3 covers 13 residues. Per the germline V gene, CDR1 is LNHDA and CDR2 is SQIVND (reference sequence). V was pared by 9 bases and J by 5 bases, with 16 bases between. Here the CDR3 DNA reads TGTGCCAGCAGAGCAGGGACTCTTTATGGCTACACCTTC. Translated, it gives CASRAGTLYGYTF. The full variable domain, in which reference TRBV19 and TRBJ1-2 provide the parts outside the CDR3, is DGGITQSPKYLFRKEGQNVTLSCEQNLNHDAMYWYRQDPGQGLRLIYYSQIVNDFQKGDIAEGYSVSREKKESFPLTVTSAQKNPTAFYLCASRAGTLYGYTFGSGTRLTVV.

In nucleotides, the CDR3 is TGTGCCAGCAGCTTAGTGGGAGGCCAAAATGAAAAACTGTTTTTT. It yields the protein CASSLVGGQNEKLFF. The chain couples TRBV7-2 to TRBJ1-4; no firm D call. V dropped 1 base and J dropped 5 bases, with 11 bases sitting between them. The V gene's germline CDR1 is SGHTA and CDR2 FQGNSA. This CDR3 is 15 amino acids long.

V usage is TRBV7-2 and J usage is TRBJ2-5, with a weak D call TRBD2 (5 bases). Germline CDR1 is SGHTA and CDR2 is FQGNSA. Trimming pared 8 bases from V and 5 bases from J, leaving 9 bases between. The CDR3 has 11 amino acids. CDR3 sequence reads: CASLTGETQYF. In nucleotides, the CDR3 is TGTGCCAGCCTTACGGGGGAGACCCAGTACTTC.

The genes are TRBV5-1 and TRBJ1-4; no definite D call. The CDR3 totals 15 residues. Trimming pared 4 bases from V and 4 bases from J, leaving 14 bases between. The germline CDR1 and CDR2 sequences are SGHRS and YFSETQ. DNA for the CDR3: TGCGCCAGCAGCACCCTTGGCGCAGGTAATGAAAAACTGTTTTTT. Its protein is CASSTLGAGNEKLFF.

This clone occurred once. V usage is TRBV13 and J usage is TRBJ2-1; possible D gene TRBD1, 5 bases. CDR1 is PRHDT and CDR2 is FYEKMQ in the germline V gene (reference sequence). The CDR3 runs to 15 residues. The ends were cut back, 6 bases at V and 0 bases at J, with 12 bases in the middle. The CDR3 region is CASRDRGSSYNEQFF. The CDR3 DNA reads as TGTGCCAGCAGAGATAGGGGTAGCTCCTACAATGAGCAGTTCTTC.

This sequence joins TRBV6-5 and TRBJ2-5, with a possible D match to TRBD2 (5 bases). The CDR3 is 15 amino acids. Between the trimmed V and J ends, which lost 5 bases and 5 bases, there was a span of 18 bases. CDR1 is MNHEY, CDR2 SVGAGI, per germline. The CDR3 nucleotides are TGTGCCAGCAGTCCTATAACAAGTGGCGGGGAGACCCAGTACTTC. Protein: CASSPITSGGETQYF.

The chain is built from TRBV7-6 and TRBJ1-1; perhaps TRBD1 as D (5 bases). Trimming left V 3 bases short and J 6 bases short, with 11 bases between. The CDR3 spans 13 residues. Per the germline V gene, CDR1 is SGHVS and CDR2 is FNYEAQ. CDR3 nucleotides: TGTGCCAGCAGCTTTTCAGGGTCTTCTGAAGCTTTCTTT. Translation: CASSFSGSSEAFF.

This chain joins TRBV14 and TRBJ2-3; weak D call: TRBD2 (6 bases). Germline loops: CDR1 SGHDN, CDR2 FVKESK. The CDR3 has 19 amino acids. Between the trimmed V and J ends, which lost 4 bases and 4 bases, there was a span of 27 bases. DNA for the CDR3: TGTGCCAGCAGCCCAAGACGGAGGGCCACCAGTTTATTTGCAGATACGCAGTATTTT. Amino acids: CASSPRRRATSLFADTQYF.

This chain connects TRBV6-5 to TRBJ2-2; 8 bases agree with TRBD1. This CDR3 has 16 residues. Germline-derived CDR1 and CDR2 are MNHEY and SVGAGI. V lost 4 bases to trimming and J lost 4 bases; unmatched junction nucleotides: 8. CDR3 coding DNA: TGTGCCAGCAGTTGGCAGGGGGCGCGGGGCACCGGGGAGCTGTTTTTT. The encoded protein is CASSWQGARGTGELFF.

This chain links TRBV2 with TRBJ1-2, with 10 bases lining up with TRBD1. CDR1 and CDR2 from the germline V gene are SNHLY and FYNNEI. V dropped 4 bases and J dropped 3; count of bases not matched to a gene: 2. CDR3 length: 14 amino acids. CDR3 nucleotide sequence: TGTGCCAGCAGTGGACAGGGGGCAGACTATGGCTACACCTTC. Amino acids: CASSGQGADYGYTF.

This chain joins TRBV19 and TRBJ2-6, with 7 bases lining up with TRBD1. Germline values: CDR1 LNHDA, CDR2 SQIVND (reference sequence). The junction had 8 bases not matched to a gene; V was cut back by 3 bases and J by 0 bases. The CDR3 sequence is 18 residues long. The CDR3 protein is CASSIGQGVNSGANVLTF. The CDR3 DNA sequence: TGTGCCAGTAGTATCGGGCAGGGGGTTAACTCTGGGGCCAACGTCCTGACTTTC.

The rearrangement uses TRBV12-3 or TRBV12-4 and TRBJ1-2; D uncertain. V lost 3 bases and J 2 bases, leaving 4 bases between the germline ends. The CDR3 contains 12 residues. Written as DNA, the CDR3 is TGTGCCAGCAGTTTCGTCAACTATGGCTACACCTTC. As protein: CASSFVNYGYTF.

The gene calls are TRBV3-1 (or the pseudogene TRBV3-2) and TRBJ1-2, with D perhaps TRBD1 (5 bases). CDR3 length equals 16 residues. The V end lost 3 bases, the J end lost 5 bases, and 19 bases lay between the germline ends. In germline, CDR1 is LGHDT, CDR2 YNNKEL (reference sequence). The CDR3 coding sequence is TGTGCCAGCAGCCATCGCGGACCGGGACGGGGGTATGGCTACACCTTC. It specifies CASSHRGPGRGYGYTF.

This chain links TRBV6-5 with TRBJ1-2, with D tentatively TRBD1 (6 bases). The CDR3 contains 15 residues. V lost 4 bases, J lost 6 bases, and 18 bases lay in between. The germline V gene encodes CDR1 MNHEY and CDR2 SVGAGI. The CDR3: CASSFPGHSGDGYTF. In nucleotides, the CDR3 is TGTGCCAGCAGTTTCCCGGGACACAGTGGGGATGGCTACACCTTC.

The rearrangement links TRBV5-1 to TRBJ2-1; 8 nucleotides agree with TRBD1. The CDR3 is 17 amino acids. The germline CDR1 and CDR2 sequences are SGHRS and YFSETQ. V was pared by 4 bases and J by 1 base, with 10 bases of the junction left unmatched. CDR3 nucleotide sequence: TGCGCCAGCAGCCCCAGGACAGGGACCGTTTCCTACAATGAGCAGTTCTTC. Translated, it gives CASSPRTGTVSYNEQFF.

The chain combines TRBV24-1 with TRBJ1-2; 9 positions match TRBD1. The J segment lost 8 bases and the V segment lost 3 bases, leaving 0 bases of the junction unmatched. Germline V gives CDR1 KGHDR, CDR2 SFDVKD. This CDR3 comprises 12 residues. Here the CDR3 DNA reads TGTGCCACCAGTGATGGGACAGGGGGCTACACCTTC. Translated: CATSDGTGGYTF.

CDR3 sequence: CASSLQASTDTQYF. CDR3 DNA: TGTGCCAGCAGTTTACAGGCCTCAACAGATACGCAGTATTTT. This chain links TRBV6-5 with TRBJ2-3; possibly TRBD1 for D (5 bases). Germline CDR1 and CDR2: MNHEY and SVGAGI. Trimming took 4 bases from V and 3 from J, leaving 11 bases between them. The CDR3 has 14 amino acids.

The chain uses TRBV30 and TRBJ2-2, with 7 bases lining up with TRBD2. Looked up from germline, CDR1 is GTSNPN and CDR2 is SVGIG (reference sequence). The CDR3 runs to 14 residues. The V gene end was trimmed by 0 bases and the J gene end by 5 bases; junction bases not matched to a gene: 3. CDR3 region: CAWSVRGGTGELFF. The CDR3 DNA is TGTGCCTGGAGTGTACGCGGGGGTACCGGGGAGCTGTTTTTT.

The chain couples TRBV6-5 to TRBJ1-4; 8 positions match TRBD1. Germline lookup yields CDR1 MNHEY and CDR2 SVGAGI. V lost 0 bases and J lost 6; bases outside the gene matches: 3. This CDR3 comprises 15 residues. The CDR3 here is CASSYSTGADEKLFF. The CDR3 bases are TGTGCCAGCAGTTACTCGACAGGGGCAGATGAAAAACTGTTTTTT.

This chain links TRBV9 with TRBJ2-7; 7 nucleotides align to TRBD2. The ends lost 4 bases at V and 4 bases at J; junction bases unmatched: 17. The length of the CDR3 is 17 residues. Germline V gives CDR1 SGDLS, CDR2 YYNGEE. CDR3 residues: CASSRLPIGRGTYEQYF. DNA of the CDR3: TGTGCCAGCAGCCGACTACCAATTGGGCGGGGGACTTACGAGCAGTACTTC.

The V gene is TRBV9, the J gene TRBJ2-5, with 8 bases aligning to TRBD2. CDR1 SGDLS and CDR2 YYNGEE come from the germline V gene. The length of the CDR3 is 15 residues. V trimming: 4 bases; J trimming: 0 bases; junction bases outside the gene matches: 5. This chain's CDR3 is CASSSGLAYQETQYF. In nucleotides, the CDR3 is TGTGCCAGCAGCTCCGGACTAGCTTACCAAGAGACCCAGTACTTC. Full variable domain (rest looked up from reference TRBV9 and TRBJ2-5): DSGVTQTPKHLITATGQRVTLRCSPRSGDLSVYWYQQSLDQGLQFLIQYYNGEERAKGNILERFSAQQFPDLHSELNLSSLELGDSALYFCASSSGLAYQETQYFGPGTRLLVL.

The V call is TRBV14, the J call TRBJ1-6; D perhaps matches TRBD1 (6 bases). V lost 6 bases and J 0 bases, leaving 12 bases between the germline ends. Germline V gene data show CDR1 as SGHDN and CDR2 as FVKESK. The length of the CDR3 is 16 residues. The DNA of the CDR3 is TGTGCCAGCAGTCACAGGGAGAGCTCCTATAATTCACCCCTCCACTTT. It is translated as CASSHRESSYNSPLHF.

The V gene is TRBV12-3 or TRBV12-4, the J gene TRBJ2-7, with D hard to call. V lost 5 bases and J lost 4, with 9 bases in between. The CDR3 runs 12 residues. The CDR3 DNA reads as TGTGCCAGCAGTCTTATCAGGTACGAGCAGTACTTC. Amino acid sequence: CASSLIRYEQYF.